The 4 T cell receptor beta chains below were found in one sample sequenced in a study of OX40 agonist ivuxolimab in advanced cancers. Some clones are missing from TCRdb's copy, which holds only in-frame ones; the method was immunoSEQ multiplex PCR. The sample has tens of thousands of clones, 85% to 90% seen once. Sequenced material: CD4+ or CD8+ T cells sorted from blood, taken in a trial of the OX40 agonist ivuxolimab. Source of these receptors: an adult with an advanced solid tumor such as melanoma, head and neck, liver or kidney cancer.

The chain employs TRBV11-2 and TRBJ2-5; 9 positions match TRBD2. With V trimmed by 3 bases and J by 5 bases, 7 bases remained unmatched. Germline V gene lookup returns CDR1 SGHAT and CDR2 FQNNGV. The CDR3 has 15 residues. CDR3 in amino acids: CASSFGGGAVETQYF. The CDR3 coding sequence is TGTGCCAGCAGCTTCGGCGGGGGGGCGGTGGAGACCCAGTACTTC.

The chain joins TRBV28 to TRBJ1-1, with no clear D. The length of the CDR3 is 13 residues. The germline V and J ends were trimmed by 5 bases and 14 bases, with 21 bases remaining between them. Germline-derived CDR1 and CDR2 are MDHEN and SYDVKM. CDR3 protein: CASSPGRGSFGFF. The CDR3 nucleotides read TGTGCCAGCAGTCCTGGACGCGGGTCCTTTGGGTTCTTT. Full variable domain (remainder filled in from reference TRBV28 and TRBJ1-1): DVKVTQSSRYLVKRTGEKVFLECVQDMDHENMFWYRQDPGLGLRLIYFSYDVKMKEKGDIPEGYSVSREKKERFSLILESASTNQTSMYLCASSPGRGSFGFFGQGTRLTVV.

The chain has TRBV18 and TRBJ2-1; 9 positions agree with TRBD1. CDR3 size: 15 residues. Unmatched junction bases numbered 3, after V lost 1 base and J lost 5 bases. Germline V gene data show CDR1 as KGHSH and CDR2 as LQKENI. CDR3 DNA: TGTGCCAGCTCACCACTACAGGGGGCCGACAATGAGCAGTTCTTC. Translated: CASSPLQGADNEQFF.

This clone was seen a few times. This chain links TRBV15 with TRBJ2-1; D perhaps matches TRBD1 (5 bases). CDR1 LNHNV and CDR2 YYDKDF come from the germline V gene (reference sequence). This CDR3 has 13 amino acids. The V end lost 0 bases, the J end lost 7 bases, and 7 bases lay between the germline ends. The CDR3 loop reads CATSRDPGNEQFF. CDR3 DNA sequence: TGTGCCACCAGCAGAGATCCAGGGAATGAGCAGTTCTTC. Full variable domain (missing parts from reference TRBV15 and TRBJ2-1): DAMVIQNPRYQVTQFGKPVTLSCSQTLNHNVMYWYQQKSSQAPKLLFHYYDKDFNNEADTPDNFQSRRPNTSFCFLDIRSPGLGDTAMYLCATSRDPGNEQFFGPGTRLTVL.